A single sample is the source of the 2 T cell receptor beta chains below, sequenced in a study of T cell responses to AZD1222 COVID-19 vaccine. Sequenced by immunoSEQ multiplex PCR; TCRdb stores in-frame clones only, minus some. The table shows about 81,000 clones, with just over 90% occurring only once. Sequencing used peripheral blood, obtained 28 days after the second AZD1222 dose. These receptors all stem from an adult who received the AZD1222 COVID-19 vaccine.

The J gene is TRBJ2-1, the V gene TRBV3-1 (or the pseudogene TRBV3-2), with TRBD1 as a possible D gene (6 bases). V was trimmed by 2 bases and J by 3 bases, leaving 14 bases between them. From germline, CDR1 is LGHDT and CDR2 YNNKEL (reference sequence). The CDR3 loop spans 16 amino acids. The CDR3 nucleotides read TGTGCCAGCAGCCAATTAGGCAGACAGGTCTACAATGAGCAGTTCTTC. Protein: CASSQLGRQVYNEQFF.

The chain links TRBV5-4 to TRBJ1-1; the D gene is possibly TRBD1 (5 bases). CDR3 length equals 15 residues. CDR1 and CDR2 from the germline V gene are SGHNT and YYREEE (reference sequence). Trimming took 0 bases from V and 0 from J, leaving 9 bases between them. CDR3 DNA sequence: TGTGCCAGCAGCTTGGTTGGGACCATGAACACTGAAGCTTTCTTT. Its translation is CASSLVGTMNTEAFF.